The 29 T cell receptor beta chains listed next were all sequenced from one sample in a study of blood T cell repertoires in COVID-19. Produced via immunoSEQ multiplex PCR; TCRdb's table is partial and in-frame only. The sample lists 400,000 to 500,000 clones, 75% to 90% occurring once. Input material: peripheral blood. These receptors were taken from a woman under 40 with active or convalescent COVID-19.

A remark on this clone: Other DNA sequences in this specimen translate into the identical CDR3. The J gene is TRBJ2-7, the V gene TRBV19; 11 positions agree with TRBD2. The CDR3 consists of 15 residues. Germline CDR1 is LNHDA and CDR2 is SQIVND (reference sequence). The trim removed 5 bases at V and 2 bases at J, leaving 5 bases unmatched. CDR3 in amino acids: CASSPGTSGTYEQYF. Written as DNA, the CDR3 is TGTGCCAGTAGTCCGGGGACTAGCGGCACCTACGAGCAGTACTTC.

The chain has TRBV5-6 and TRBJ1-1; D remains ambiguous. This CDR3 spans 14 amino acids. Germline values: CDR1 SGHDT, CDR2 YYEEEE. With 0 bases removed from V and 1 base from J, the gap between germline ends came to 7 bases. This CDR3 is CASSLAVRNTEAFF. In nucleotides, the CDR3 is TGTGCCAGCAGCTTGGCGGTTCGGAACACTGAAGCTTTCTTT. The complete variable domain, with remaining parts taken from reference TRBV5-6 and TRBJ1-1, reads DAGVTQSPTHLIKTRGQQVTLRCSPKSGHDTVSWYQQALGQGPQFIFQYYEEEERQRGNFPDRFSGHQFPNYSSELNVNALLLGDSALYLCASSLAVRNTEAFFGQGTRLTVV.

The rearrangement joins TRBV4-2 to TRBJ2-1; tentative D call: TRBD1 (7 bases). The V gene lost 0 bases and the J gene lost 4 bases, with 16 bases spanning the gap. Germline CDR1 is LGHNA and CDR2 is YNFKEQ. The CDR3 totals 17 residues. In DNA, the CDR3 is TGTGCCAGCAGCCAAGAGGATCAGGGGGGCCCGTACAATGAGCAGTTCTTC. It is translated as CASSQEDQGGPYNEQFF.

The chain links TRBV27 to TRBJ1-5; no clear D gene. Germline V gene lookup returns CDR1 MNHEY and CDR2 SMNVEV (reference sequence). This CDR3 is built from 15 residues. Between the trimmed V and J ends, which lost 4 bases and 3 bases, there was a span of 13 bases. The CDR3 is CASSSEHANNQPQHF. CDR3 in DNA: TGTGCCAGCAGTTCCGAACACGCAAACAATCAGCCCCAGCATTTT.

This chain links TRBV29-1 with TRBJ1-5; 10 bases line up with TRBD1. This CDR3 is 16 amino acids long. CDR1 and CDR2 from the germline V gene are SQVTM and ANQGSEA. The DNA for the CDR3 is TGCGGTCCCCGGGGACAGGGGCTGAATAAGGATCAGCCCCAGCATTTT. Translated, it gives CGPRGQGLNKDQPQHF.

V gene TRBV6-1 combines with J gene TRBJ2-3; TRBD2 matches at 7 bases. Germline trimming cut 3 bases from V and 0 bases from J; bases unmatched to any gene: 3. The CDR3 has 15 residues. CDR1 is MNHNS, CDR2 SASEGT, per germline. CDR3 coding DNA: TGTGCCAGCAGTGATCGGCGGGGGAGCACAGATACGCAGTATTTT. Its translation is CASSDRRGSTDTQYF.

This chain uses TRBV20-1 with TRBJ2-2, with 12 bases matching TRBD2. After removal of 3 bases from V and 6 bases from J, the junction contained 5 bases not matched to a gene. CDR1 is DFQATT and CDR2 is SNEGSKA in the germline V gene (reference sequence). The CDR3 has 15 amino acids. The CDR3 protein is CSASRLAGGAGELFF. CDR3 DNA sequence: TGCAGTGCTAGTCGCCTAGCGGGAGGGGCCGGGGAGCTGTTTTTT.

The J gene is TRBJ1-5, the V gene TRBV6-5, with TRBD1 matching 9 bases. The CDR3 sequence is 13 residues long. The J segment lost 7 bases and the V segment lost 8 bases, leaving 6 bases of the junction unmatched. From germline, CDR1 is MNHEY and CDR2 SVGAGI. The CDR3: CASRDRVDQPQHF. For the CDR3, the DNA is TGTGCCAGCCGGGACAGGGTAGACCAGCCCCAGCATTTT.

The chain combines TRBV3-1 (or the pseudogene TRBV3-2) with TRBJ1-6; 7 bases are a match to TRBD1. The V gene end was trimmed by 2 bases and the J gene end by 7 bases; junction bases not matched to a gene: 5. Per the germline V gene, CDR1 is LGHDT and CDR2 is YNNKEL (reference sequence). The CDR3 has 15 amino acids. The CDR3 reads CASSQIGQDNSPLHF. The DNA of the CDR3 is TGTGCCAGCAGCCAAATCGGACAGGACAATTCACCCCTCCACTTT.

The V call is TRBV4-1, the J call TRBJ1-3; 7 bases map to TRBD1. Germline V CDR1 and CDR2: MGHRA, YSYEKL. V lost 0 bases and J lost 1; bases outside the gene matches: 3. The CDR3 contains 16 residues. The CDR3 nucleotides are TGCGCCAGCAGCCAAGAACCAGGGGGTTCTGGAAACACCATATATTTT. It encodes CASSQEPGGSGNTIYF.

J is TRBJ2-5 and V is TRBV3-1 (or the pseudogene TRBV3-2), with TRBD2 identical over 16 bases. CDR3 length equals 17 residues. Trimming took 4 bases from V and 0 from J; bases not matched to a gene: 2. Germline V gene data show CDR1 as LGHDT and CDR2 as YNNKEL (reference sequence). CDR3 protein: CASSLGLAGGYQETQYF. DNA of the CDR3: TGTGCCAGCAGCCTGGGACTAGCGGGGGGGTACCAAGAGACCCAGTACTTC.

DNA of the CDR3: TGTGCCAGCAGCCAACTGGGACTAGCGGGTACAAATGAGCAGTTCTTC. Protein: CASSQLGLAGTNEQFF. The chain couples TRBV3-1 (or the pseudogene TRBV3-2) to TRBJ2-1; 12 bases line up with TRBD2. The J segment lost 7 bases and the V segment lost 2 bases, leaving 6 bases of the junction unmatched. CDR1 LGHDT and CDR2 YNNKEL come from the germline V gene (reference sequence). The CDR3 is 16 amino acids.

V is TRBV19 and J is TRBJ2-6; maybe TRBD2 (6 bases). CDR1 LNHDA and CDR2 SQIVND come from the germline V gene (reference sequence). The CDR3 spans 15 residues. V was trimmed by 5 bases and J by 1 base, leaving 9 bases between them. The DNA of the CDR3 is TGTGCCAGTAGTGCCGCGGGATCTGGGGCCAACGTCCTGACTTTC. It codes for CASSAAGSGANVLTF.

This clone showed up just once. The rearrangement uses TRBV3-1 (or the pseudogene TRBV3-2) and TRBJ1-4; unclear D gene. Trimming shortened V by 3 bases and J by 8 bases, and 10 bases separated the two germline ends. The germline CDR1 and CDR2 sequences are LGHDT and YNNKEL (reference sequence). The CDR3 length is 13 residues. CDR3 DNA: TGTGCCAGCAGCCATAGACCGGGGGAAAAACTGTTTTTT. Residues: CASSHRPGEKLFF.

V and J are TRBV4-1 and TRBJ1-6; D perhaps matches TRBD1 (5 bases). CDR3 length: 18 amino acids. The V gene lost 3 bases and the J gene lost 4 bases, with 19 bases spanning the gap. The germline gives CDR1 MGHRA, CDR2 YSYEKL. The CDR3, as DNA: TGCGCCAGCAGCCACCAACAACGGGGGAGATCGTATAATTCACCCCTCCACTTT. Protein sequence: CASSHQQRGRSYNSPLHF.

The chain recombines TRBV7-9 with TRBJ1-1; D remains unclear. The germline V gene encodes CDR1 SEHNR and CDR2 FQNEAQ (reference sequence). The CDR3 consists of 14 residues. V was pared by 1 base and J by 1 base, with 7 bases between. This CDR3 is CASSLVGGNTEAFF. CDR3 bases: TGTGCCAGCAGCTTAGTTGGAGGGAACACTGAAGCTTTCTTT. Supplemented by reference TRBV7-9 and TRBJ1-1, the full variable domain reads DTGVSQNPRHKITKRGQNVTFRCDPISEHNRLYWYRQTLGQGPEFLTYFQNEAQLEKSRLLSDRFSAERPKGSFSTLEIQRTEQGDSAMYLCASSLVGGNTEAFFGQGTRLTVV.

The rearrangement links TRBV18 to TRBJ1-1; TRBD1 is a possible D gene (5 bases). Between the trimmed V and J ends, which lost 6 bases and 1 base, there was a span of 18 bases. Germline lookup yields CDR1 KGHSH and CDR2 LQKENI. This CDR3 contains 16 residues. CDR3 protein: CASSLGLLTSNTEAFF. CDR3 bases: TGTGCCAGCTCTCTGGGACTCCTTACCTCGAACACTGAAGCTTTCTTT.

This rearrangement joins TRBV28 to TRBJ1-1, with D hard to call. Germline V gene lookup returns CDR1 MDHEN and CDR2 SYDVKM. Trimming stripped 5 bases from V and 4 bases from J, with 11 bases between. CDR3 size: 13 residues. The CDR3 spells CASSTREGTEAFF. CDR3 sequence (DNA): TGTGCCAGCAGTACGAGGGAGGGCACTGAAGCTTTCTTT.

The chain recombines TRBV6-2 or TRBV6-3 with TRBJ2-5; 8 bases fit TRBD2. The V and J ends lost 6 bases and 4 bases, in that order; junction bases with no gene match: 4. The CDR3 runs to 13 residues. CDR1 and CDR2 from the germline V gene are MNHEY and SVGEGT. CDR3 loop: CASSRTSRETQYF. CDR3 DNA: TGTGCCAGCAGCAGGACTAGCCGAGAGACCCAGTACTTC.

The chain combines TRBV19 with TRBJ2-7; 10 nucleotides agree with TRBD2. The CDR3 runs to 16 residues. Losses at the gene ends were 5 bases for V and 4 bases for J; bases not matched to a gene: 11. Germline CDR1 reads LNHDA; CDR2 reads SQIVND (reference sequence). CDR3 coding DNA: TGTGCCAGTAGTCCTTTGTTTGGGACTAGCGCTTACGAGCAGTACTTC. Residues: CASSPLFGTSAYEQYF.

The chain uses TRBV2 and TRBJ2-1; tentatively, D is TRBD1 (6 bases). From germline, CDR1 is SNHLY and CDR2 FYNNEI. This CDR3 comprises 15 residues. Trimming cost V 6 bases and J 5 bases, with 17 bases left between them. The CDR3 is CASRNQGLGDNEQFF. CDR3 bases: TGTGCCAGCAGGAACCAGGGGCTGGGAGACAATGAGCAGTTCTTC.

The gene calls are TRBV27 and TRBJ1-4; D remains ambiguous. V was shortened by 5 bases and J by 2 bases, with 21 bases between the two germline ends. There are 18 residues in the CDR3. The germline V gene has CDR1 MNHEY and CDR2 SMNVEV (reference sequence). DNA for the CDR3: TGTGCCAGCAGTCCCTCCCCGGGGTACACGTGGACTAATGAAAAACTGTTTTTT. It translates to CASSPSPGYTWTNEKLFF.

Worth noting for this clone: Additional DNA sequences in this sample encode the identical CDR3. The V call is TRBV7-9, the J call TRBJ1-2; D is uncertain. Germline loops: CDR1 SEHNR, CDR2 FQNEAQ (reference sequence). This CDR3 contains 12 residues. The V gene lost 3 bases and the J gene lost 8 bases, with 10 bases spanning the gap. CDR3 in DNA: TGTGCCAGCAGCTTTCCTGGAGGGGGCTACACCTTC. This codes for CASSFPGGGYTF.

The CDR3 region has the DNA TGCGCCAGCAGCCTCCGAAGCGGTTCTCAGTCAGATACGCAGTATTTT. This codes for CASSLRSGSQSDTQYF. The chain has TRBV5-1 and TRBJ2-3, with D possibly TRBD2 on 5 matching bases. There are 16 residues in the CDR3. From germline, CDR1 is SGHRS and CDR2 YFSETQ. V lost 4 bases, J lost 4 bases, and 19 bases lay in between. Drawing the rest from reference TRBV5-1 and TRBJ2-3, the complete variable domain is KAGVTQTPRYLIKTRGQQVTLSCSPISGHRSVSWYQQTPGQGLQFLFEYFSETQRNKGNFPGRFSGRQFSNSRSEMNVSTLELGDSALYLCASSLRSGSQSDTQYFGPGTRLTVL.

The rearrangement joins TRBV19 to TRBJ2-7, with D unclear. There are 14 residues in the CDR3. The germline V and J ends were trimmed by 3 bases and 0 bases, with 9 bases remaining between them. Germline loops: CDR1 LNHDA, CDR2 SQIVND (reference sequence). The DNA for the CDR3 is TGTGCCAGTAGTATGGCGGCTAGCTCCTACGAGCAGTACTTC. Its translation: CASSMAASSYEQYF.

V usage is TRBV10-1 and J usage is TRBJ2-4, with D perhaps matching TRBD1 (5 bases). V was shortened by 0 bases and J by 7 bases, with 10 bases between the two germline ends. The CDR3 length is 14 residues. Germline assignment: CDR1 WNHNN and CDR2 SYGVQD (reference sequence). The CDR3 sequence is CASSESSDSNIQYF. The CDR3 nucleotides are TGCGCCAGCAGTGAGTCATCCGACAGTAACATTCAGTACTTC.

This sequence joins TRBV6-5 and TRBJ2-7, with TRBD1 matching 8 bases. CDR3 length equals 11 residues. With 6 bases clipped from V and 6 bases from J, the junction kept 1 base outside the gene matches. From germline, CDR1 is MNHEY and CDR2 SVGAGI. In nucleotides, the CDR3 is TGTGCCAGCAGCGACAGGGGCGAGCAGTACTTC. Its protein product is CASSDRGEQYF.

This chain uses TRBV29-1 with TRBJ2-1; D may be TRBD2 (6 bases). The germline gives CDR1 SQVTM, CDR2 ANQGSEA. The CDR3 has 13 amino acids. V was cut by 2 bases and J by 6 bases, with 11 bases left in between. CDR3 sequence (DNA): TGCAGCGTTGAAATGTGGGGAGGCAATGAGCAGTTCTTC. It codes for CSVEMWGGNEQFF.

The rearrangement uses TRBV6-5 and TRBJ1-1; TRBD1 is a possible D gene (6 bases). The V gene's germline CDR1 is MNHEY and CDR2 SVGAGI. Trimming left V 6 bases short and J 1 base short, with 15 bases between. This CDR3 has 15 amino acids. The DNA of the CDR3 is TGTGCCAGCAGCCGAGGGGGTGGACGGAACACTGAAGCTTTCTTT. This sequence encodes CASSRGGGRNTEAFF.